Following are 29 T cell receptor beta chains from one sample sequenced in a study of T cell repertoires and HLA-DP antigens. Here immunoSEQ multiplex PCR was the method, and the copy in TCRdb shows in-frame clones only, minus some. The table records about 89,000 clones, about 89% of them present only once. The antigens these receptors bind are not known. The specimen sequenced was CD4+ T cells from PBMCs. These receptors originate from a man aged 50 to 59 in good health and CMV-seronegative.

The V call is TRBV18, the J call TRBJ2-7; possibly TRBD1 or TRBD2 for D (6 bases each). The CDR3 has 14 amino acids. The germline gives CDR1 KGHSH, CDR2 LQKENI. V dropped 5 bases and J dropped 7 bases, with 18 bases sitting between them. DNA for the CDR3: TGTGCCAGCTCATCCGGGGGCTTCGAGGGGGAGCAGTACTTC. Translating gives CASSSGGFEGEQYF.

V gene TRBV14 combines with J gene TRBJ1-1; D call uncertain. Germline V gives CDR1 SGHDN, CDR2 FVKESK. With 0 bases removed from V and 6 bases from J, the gap between germline ends came to 17 bases. CDR3 length: 16 residues. The CDR3 loop is CASSQDPVLGRAEAFF. The DNA of the CDR3 is TGTGCCAGCAGCCAAGATCCCGTTTTAGGGCGCGCTGAAGCTTTCTTT.

The rearrangement joins TRBV7-9 to TRBJ2-7; unclear D gene. Germline V CDR1 and CDR2: SEHNR, FQNEAQ (reference sequence). The CDR3 loop spans 14 amino acids. Trimming cost V 1 base and J 2 bases, with 9 bases left between them. CDR3 DNA sequence: TGTGCCAGCAGCTTAGGTAGTCCACCCTACGAGCAGTACTTC. Residues: CASSLGSPPYEQYF.

V usage is TRBV11-2 and J usage is TRBJ2-3; tentative D call: TRBD1 (6 bases). The ends were cut back, 10 bases at V and 5 bases at J, with 22 bases in the middle. The length of the CDR3 is 15 residues. Germline lookup yields CDR1 SGHAT and CDR2 FQNNGV. CDR3 DNA sequence: TGTGCCACCTCGTTGTTGGGGGCAACCGGAGATACGCAGTATTTT. Protein product: CATSLLGATGDTQYF.

This chain links TRBV6-1 with TRBJ2-7; no clear D. Germline-derived CDR1 and CDR2 are MNHNS and SASEGT. This CDR3 spans 12 amino acids. Between the trimmed V and J ends, which lost 7 bases and 5 bases, there was a span of 12 bases. The CDR3 DNA reads TGTGCCAGCAAAGGCAGCGCCCACGAGCAGTACTTC. This encodes CASKGSAHEQYF.

The chain uses TRBV14 and TRBJ2-3; 7 nucleotides match TRBD1. CDR1 SGHDN and CDR2 FVKESK come from the germline V gene. The CDR3 is 15 residues long. With 7 bases clipped from V and 4 bases from J, the junction kept 11 bases outside the gene matches. CDR3 sequence reads: CASTDFTGDSDTQYF. The CDR3 nucleotides read TGTGCCAGCACCGACTTCACAGGGGATTCAGATACGCAGTATTTT.

This rearrangement joins TRBV7-2 to TRBJ2-1; D is unclear. The ends were cut back, 0 bases at V and 7 bases at J, with 10 bases in the middle. This CDR3 has 14 residues. Germline V gene sequence: CDR1 SGHTA, CDR2 FQGNSA. CDR3 amino acids: CASSLARTPNEQFF. CDR3 DNA sequence: TGTGCCAGCAGCTTAGCAAGGACGCCTAATGAGCAGTTCTTC. Based on the CDR3 plus reference TRBV7-2 and TRBJ2-1, the full variable domain is GAGVSQSPSNKVTEKGKDVELRCDPISGHTALYWYRQSLGQGLEFLIYFQGNSAPDKSGLPSDRFSAERTGGSVSTLTIQRTQQEDSAVYLCASSLARTPNEQFFGPGTRLTVL.

This chain connects TRBV5-4 to TRBJ1-1, with D perhaps matching TRBD1 (5 bases). Trimming took 2 bases from V and 5 from J, leaving 13 bases between them. Germline CDR1 reads SGHNT; CDR2 reads YYREEE (reference sequence). The CDR3 has 14 residues. CDR3 coding DNA: TGTGCCAGCAGCTTATCGGGGGTGCAAACTGAAGCTTTCTTT. It is translated as CASSLSGVQTEAFF.

DNA of the CDR3: TGTGCCAGCAGCTTAGTTGTGAACTATGGCTACACCTTC. Encoded protein: CASSLVVNYGYTF. The rearrangement uses TRBV5-4 and TRBJ1-2; no firm D call. Germline CDR1 is SGHNT and CDR2 is YYREEE (reference sequence). The V and J ends lost 2 bases and 2 bases respectively, with 7 bases between them. CDR3 length: 13 residues.

The chain employs TRBV6-5 and TRBJ2-7; D may be TRBD2 (5 bases). V was cut by 1 base and J by 10 bases, with 23 bases left in between. Germline-derived CDR1 and CDR2 are MNHEY and SVGAGI. This CDR3 region has 16 residues. The CDR3 bases are TGTGCCAGCAGTTACTTCTCTTTGGACTGGGTATCTTTTCAGTACTTC. Translating gives CASSYFSLDWVSFQYF.

The V and J genes are TRBV19 and TRBJ1-6; possible D gene TRBD1, 6 bases. Germline V gives CDR1 LNHDA, CDR2 SQIVND (reference sequence). V dropped 5 bases and J dropped 1 base, with 12 bases sitting between them. CDR3 length: 16 residues. The CDR3 DNA reads as TGTGCCAGTAGTCCCTGGGACACTTCCTATAATTCACCCCTCCACTTT. It yields the protein CASSPWDTSYNSPLHF.

The rearrangement links TRBV7-9 to TRBJ2-7, with a possible D match to TRBD2 (6 bases). CDR3 length: 11 residues. Germline lookup yields CDR1 SEHNR and CDR2 FQNEAQ (reference sequence). V lost 3 bases, J lost 7 bases, and 7 bases lay in between. CDR3 nucleotide sequence: TGTGCCAGCAGCTTTCGGGGGGAGCAGTACTTC. As protein: CASSFRGEQYF.

The rearrangement uses TRBV5-4 and TRBJ2-2, with D possibly being TRBD2 (7 bases). Germline CDR1 and CDR2: SGHNT and YYREEE (reference sequence). Trimming removed 3 bases at V and 3 bases at J, with 15 bases between. The CDR3 totals 16 residues. Here the CDR3 DNA reads TGTGCCAGCAGCTCCCTCGGGGAGGGGGACACCGGGGAGCTGTTTTTT. Translated, it gives CASSSLGEGDTGELFF.

J is TRBJ2-5 and V is TRBV7-6; D tentatively fits TRBD1 or TRBD2 (5 bases each). Trimming cost V 0 bases and J 0 bases, with 8 bases left between them. The CDR3 totals 15 residues. Germline CDR1 is SGHVS and CDR2 is FNYEAQ. Here the CDR3 reads CASSLAGVYQETQYF. The DNA of the CDR3 is TGTGCCAGCAGCTTAGCGGGGGTGTACCAAGAGACCCAGTACTTC.

The chain uses TRBV7-2 and TRBJ2-7, with a weak D call TRBD2 (6 bases). V dropped 1 base and J dropped 0 bases, with 10 bases sitting between them. CDR3 length equals 15 residues. Germline V gene data show CDR1 as SGHTA and CDR2 as FQGNSA. In DNA, the CDR3 is TGTGCCAGCAGCTTAGGCGTAGCGGCCTCCTACGAGCAGTACTTC. Its protein is CASSLGVAASYEQYF.

The genes are TRBV30 and TRBJ1-4; tentatively, D is TRBD1 (6 bases). This CDR3 is 15 amino acids long. Germline V gene data show CDR1 as GTSNPN and CDR2 as SVGIG (reference sequence). Trimming took 4 bases from V and 7 from J, leaving 19 bases between them. CDR3 residues: CAWMETTGPGEKLFF. CDR3 DNA sequence: TGTGCCTGGATGGAGACGACAGGCCCCGGTGAAAAACTGTTTTTT.

This clone came up once. The V call is TRBV5-1, the J call TRBJ2-7; 7 positions match TRBD2. From germline, CDR1 is SGHRS and CDR2 YFSETQ. The CDR3 contains 12 residues. Trimming took 3 bases from V and 7 from J; bases not matched to a gene: 4. CDR3 loop: CASSSGGLEQYF. CDR3 DNA sequence: TGCGCCAGCAGCTCGGGGGGTTTGGAGCAGTACTTC.

The rearrangement joins TRBV16 to TRBJ1-1; D not resolved. The CDR3 extends over 12 amino acids. Germline assignment: CDR1 KGHSY and CDR2 FQNENV. V was pared by 1 base and J by 5 bases, with 5 bases between. CDR3 bases: TGTGCCAGCAGCCAATATCGGACTGAAGCTTTCTTT. Protein sequence: CASSQYRTEAFF.

The V gene is TRBV30, the J gene TRBJ1-1; no definite D call. The CDR3 has 14 residues. Trimming took off 4 bases at V and 1 base at J, with 13 bases between the two ends. Germline CDR1 GTSNPN, CDR2 SVGIG (reference sequence). The CDR3 loop is CAWKLWASNTEAFF. The CDR3 DNA reads as TGTGCCTGGAAATTATGGGCATCGAACACTGAAGCTTTCTTT.

The count of this clone is one. This chain connects TRBV2 to TRBJ1-2; TRBD1 matches at 12 bases. Per germline, CDR1 SNHLY and CDR2 FYNNEI. The length of the CDR3 is 15 residues. V lost 6 bases and J lost 1; bases outside the gene matches: 3. The CDR3 loop reads CASRGTGGVNYGYTF. CDR3 coding DNA: TGTGCCAGCAGAGGGACAGGGGGCGTTAACTATGGCTACACCTTC.

The chain combines TRBV5-1 with TRBJ2-1, with 7 bases aligning to TRBD2. J lost 1 base, V lost 2 bases, and 6 bases had no gene match. The CDR3 is 16 residues long. Germline V gives CDR1 SGHRS, CDR2 YFSETQ. CDR3 bases: TGCGCCAGCAGCTTAAACCAGCGGGAATCCTACAATGAGCAGTTCTTC. Protein sequence: CASSLNQRESYNEQFF.

The rearrangement links TRBV5-8 to TRBJ2-7; D could derive from TRBD1 or TRBD2 (5 bases each). The CDR3 sequence is 15 residues long. Trimming pared 4 bases from V and 4 bases from J, leaving 18 bases between. Germline V CDR1 and CDR2: SGHTS, YDEGEE. CDR3 protein: CASSVKRGPAYEQYF. The CDR3 nucleotides are TGTGCCAGCAGCGTCAAACGGGGCCCGGCTTACGAGCAGTACTTC. The full variable domain, its missing parts supplied by reference TRBV5-8 and TRBJ2-7, is EAGVTQSPTHLIKTRGQQATLRCSPISGHTSVYWYQQALGLGLQFLLWYDEGEERNRGNFPPRFSGRQFPNYSSELNVNALELEDSALYLCASSVKRGPAYEQYFGPGTRLTVT.

This CDR3 reads CACVLGLMTEAFF. As DNA, the CDR3 is TGTGCCTGTGTACTCGGGCTAATGACTGAAGCTTTCTTT. J is TRBJ1-1 and V is TRBV30; the D is unclear. Germline V CDR1 and CDR2: GTSNPN, SVGIG (reference sequence). V was cut by 6 bases and J by 5 bases, with 16 bases left in between. CDR3 length: 13 residues.

This CDR3 reads CASEGQRKNYGYTF. As DNA, the CDR3 is TGTGCCAGCGAGGGACAGCGGAAAAACTATGGCTACACCTTC. The chain recombines TRBV6-5 with TRBJ1-2; 7 nucleotides line up with TRBD1. CDR3 length equals 14 residues. With 8 bases clipped from V and 2 bases from J, the junction kept 8 bases outside the gene matches. Germline CDR1 is MNHEY and CDR2 is SVGAGI.

The chain uses TRBV7-6 and TRBJ2-1; D gene ambiguous. The CDR3 has 16 amino acids. Trimming pared 3 bases from V and 5 bases from J, leaving 17 bases between. Per the germline V gene, CDR1 is SGHVS and CDR2 is FNYEAQ. In nucleotides, the CDR3 is TGTGCCAGCAGCTTTTTCCCGGAGAAGGCCGACAATGAGCAGTTCTTC. Protein product: CASSFFPEKADNEQFF.

This sequence joins TRBV11-2 and TRBJ2-3, with D uncertain. The V end lost 3 bases, the J end lost 5 bases, and 12 bases lay between the germline ends. The CDR3 contains 14 residues. Germline V gene data show CDR1 as SGHAT and CDR2 as FQNNGV. The DNA for the CDR3 is TGTGCCAGCAGCTTTCAGCAGGACGGAGATACGCAGTATTTT. Amino acids: CASSFQQDGDTQYF.

V gene TRBV14 combines with J gene TRBJ2-7, with D tentatively TRBD2 (6 bases). Germline assignment: CDR1 SGHDN and CDR2 FVKESK. V lost 2 bases to trimming and J lost 6 bases, with 23 bases between them. CDR3 length equals 17 residues. In DNA, the CDR3 is TGTGCCAGCAGCCAACGGCGCGGGACGGGTCCCATGGGCGAGCAGTACTTC. Translation gives CASSQRRGTGPMGEQYF. Full variable domain (outside the CDR3, taken from reference TRBV14 and TRBJ2-7): EAGVTQFPSHSVIEKGQTVTLRCDPISGHDNLYWYRRVMGKEIKFLLHFVKESKQDESGMPNNRFLAERTGGTYSTLKVQPAELEDSGVYFCASSQRRGTGPMGEQYFGPGTRLTVT.

The V call is TRBV5-4, the J call TRBJ2-3; 7 bases map to TRBD2. J lost 0 bases, V lost 4 bases, and 8 bases had no gene match. The germline V gene has CDR1 SGHNT and CDR2 YYREEE (reference sequence). The length of the CDR3 is 16 residues. CDR3 loop: CASSPAVAGSTDTQYF. The CDR3 bases are TGTGCCAGCAGCCCGGCTGTAGCGGGTAGCACAGATACGCAGTATTTT. The complete variable domain, with remaining parts taken from reference TRBV5-4 and TRBJ2-3, reads ETGVTQSPTHLIKTRGQQVTLRCSSQSGHNTVSWYQQALGQGPQFIFQYYREEENGRGNFPPRFSGLQFPNYSSELNVNALELDDSALYLCASSPAVAGSTDTQYFGPGTRLTVL.

The chain combines TRBV7-6 with TRBJ2-7; D might be TRBD1 (5 bases). The CDR3 covers 16 residues. Per the germline V gene, CDR1 is SGHVS and CDR2 is FNYEAQ. Trimming cost V 1 base and J 6 bases, with 19 bases left between them. CDR3 sequence (DNA): TGTGCCAGCAGCTTAGGCGTCCCTAGGGGTTCGGGCGAGCAGTACTTC. This gives the protein CASSLGVPRGSGEQYF.